This TCR beta chain comes out of a study of blood T cell repertoires in COVID-19. This CDR3 contains 14 residues. Germline V gives CDR1 MNHEY, CDR2 SVGAGI. V lost 8 bases and J 4 bases, leaving 17 bases between the germline ends. Sequencing used immunoSEQ multiplex PCR; TCRdb keeps in-frame clones, though not all of them. The sample contains about 270,000 clones, roughly 85% of which appear only once. V is TRBV6-5 and J is TRBJ1-2, with a weak D call TRBD1 (6 bases). Input material: PBMCs or T cells enriched from blood (not recorded which). The clonotype was recovered from a woman aged 50 to 60 with acute COVID-19. The CDR3 here is CASGGWGGSYGYTF. In nucleotides, the CDR3 is TGTGCCAGCGGGGGCTGGGGGGGGAGCTATGGCTACACCTTC.